Shown below are 21 T cell receptor beta chains from a single sample sequenced in a study of blood T cell repertoires in COVID-19. The data were produced by immunoSEQ multiplex PCR, yet TCRdb's version contains in-frame clones alone and is incomplete. The sample gives about 220,000 clones, less than 85% of which show up once; 3.6% is in the top ten. Sequenced input: peripheral blood. All receptors come from a woman older than 75 with acute or convalescent COVID-19.

This clone turned up a few times. The rearrangement joins TRBV30 to TRBJ1-5; D gene uncertain. V was trimmed by 1 base and J by 9 bases, leaving 13 bases between them. This CDR3 contains 13 residues. Germline-derived CDR1 and CDR2 are GTSNPN and SVGIG (reference sequence). This CDR3 is CAWSEQAVGPQHF. CDR3 DNA: TGTGCCTGGAGTGAGCAGGCTGTGGGGCCCCAGCATTTT.

This chain uses TRBV5-1 with TRBJ1-2; D gene ambiguous. The germline V gene has CDR1 SGHRS and CDR2 YFSETQ. The CDR3 loop spans 14 amino acids. The V gene lost 0 bases and the J gene lost 4 bases, with 10 bases spanning the gap. CDR3: CASSLDGSSYGYTF. The DNA of the CDR3 is TGCGCCAGCAGCTTGGACGGATCTAGCTATGGCTACACCTTC.

J is TRBJ1-2 and V is TRBV7-2; 7 bases match TRBD1. The J segment lost 5 bases and the V segment lost 2 bases, leaving 8 bases of the junction unmatched. The CDR3 runs to 15 residues. Germline assignment: CDR1 SGHTA and CDR2 FQGNSA. In nucleotides, the CDR3 is TGTGCCAGCAGCTTATCAACCGGGACAGCTTATGGCTACACCTTC. The encoded protein is CASSLSTGTAYGYTF.

The chain employs TRBV16 and TRBJ2-7; 7 bases align to TRBD1. The V segment lost 4 bases and the J segment 2 bases; nucleotides outside the gene matches: 2. The CDR3 is 13 amino acids. Germline CDR1 reads KGHSY; CDR2 reads FQNENV. The CDR3 here is CASSLRGTYEQYF. The CDR3 coding sequence is TGTGCCAGCAGCCTCAGGGGGACCTACGAGCAGTACTTC.

The rearrangement uses TRBV18 and TRBJ1-1; D not certain. There are 13 residues in the CDR3. The germline gives CDR1 KGHSH, CDR2 LQKENI. V was cut by 3 bases and J by 3 bases, with 8 bases left in between. The CDR3 here is CASSPSRYTEAFF. In DNA, the CDR3 is TGTGCCAGCTCACCGAGTCGATACACTGAAGCTTTCTTT.

The chain is built from TRBV27 and TRBJ2-3; 11 bases fit TRBD2. J gave up 6 bases and V 2 bases, and 10 bases lay outside the gene matches. This CDR3 is built from 17 residues. Germline V gene lookup returns CDR1 MNHEY and CDR2 SMNVEV (reference sequence). The CDR3: CASSLLAGGQGGDTQYF. The DNA of the CDR3 is TGTGCCAGCAGTTTACTAGCGGGGGGACAAGGCGGGGATACGCAGTATTTT.

The genes are TRBV28 and TRBJ1-2, with TRBD1 identical over 9 bases. Germline V gives CDR1 MDHEN, CDR2 SYDVKM. The V gene end was trimmed by 3 bases and the J gene end by 4 bases; junction bases not matched to a gene: 0. The CDR3 runs 13 residues. The CDR3 loop reads CASSLDRGYGYTF. As DNA, the CDR3 is TGTGCCAGCAGTTTGGACAGGGGCTATGGCTACACCTTC.

The V and J genes are TRBV7-2 and TRBJ2-3, with 8 positions matching TRBD2. V trimming: 0 bases; J trimming: 2 bases; junction bases outside the gene matches: 7. CDR1 is SGHTA, CDR2 FQGNSA, per germline. The CDR3 length is 17 residues. DNA of the CDR3: TGTGCCAGCAGCTTAGCGCTTGGCGGGGGGTCCACAGATACGCAGTATTTT. Its protein is CASSLALGGGSTDTQYF.

This clone turned up a few times. The chain recombines TRBV10-3 with TRBJ1-2; D not resolved. Germline assignment: CDR1 ENHRY and CDR2 SYGVKD. CDR3 length: 14 amino acids. V gave up 0 bases and J gave up 8 bases, with 13 bases separating them. CDR3 sequence (DNA): TGTGCCATCAGTGAGTCAAGGTCAGAGAGGGGCTACACCTTC. This gives the protein CAISESRSERGYTF.

The chain employs TRBV7-2 and TRBJ2-2, with D possibly TRBD2 on 7 matching bases. Trimming removed 1 base at V and 6 bases at J, with 15 bases between. The CDR3 length is 16 residues. Germline V gives CDR1 SGHTA, CDR2 FQGNSA. DNA of the CDR3: TGTGCCAGCAGCTTAGGCCGAGGGGGGGGCGCCGGGGAGCTGTTTTTT. It is translated as CASSLGRGGGAGELFF.

The chain couples TRBV7-9 to TRBJ2-1, with a weak D call TRBD2 (6 bases). Germline V gives CDR1 SEHNR, CDR2 FQNEAQ (reference sequence). Trimming stripped 5 bases from V and 8 bases from J, with 13 bases between. The CDR3 sequence is 13 residues long. DNA for the CDR3: TGTGCCAGCAGCCCGGGACTCGCGTATGAGCAGTTCTTC. As protein: CASSPGLAYEQFF.

V gene TRBV19 combines with J gene TRBJ1-5, with D possibly matching TRBD1 (5 bases). The germline V gene encodes CDR1 LNHDA and CDR2 SQIVND (reference sequence). There are 16 residues in the CDR3. Trimming left V 5 bases short and J 0 bases short, with 14 bases between. CDR3 in DNA: TGTGCCAGTAGTCCAAGCCCAGGGAATAGCAATCAGCCCCAGCATTTT. This encodes CASSPSPGNSNQPQHF.

The chain is built from TRBV7-8 and TRBJ2-2; D possibly corresponds to TRBD1 (6 bases). Germline V gene sequence: CDR1 SGHVS, CDR2 FQNEAQ. The V end was cut by 5 bases, the J end by 1 base, with 14 bases between. This CDR3 is 16 amino acids long. CDR3 amino acids: CASSLTRTENTGELFF. CDR3 DNA: TGTGCCAGCAGCCTCACCAGGACAGAGAACACCGGGGAGCTGTTTTTT.

V and J are TRBV19 and TRBJ1-4; D unresolved. CDR3 length: 14 amino acids. The germline V gene encodes CDR1 LNHDA and CDR2 SQIVND (reference sequence). Deletions cut 6 bases from V and 4 bases from J, with 12 bases between. CDR3 nucleotide sequence: TGTGCCAGTAGGGATAGGCGACTTAATGAAAAACTGTTTTTT. Its translation: CASRDRRLNEKLFF.

This clone is medium-sized in the sample. V usage is TRBV15 and J usage is TRBJ1-1, with 12 bases fitting TRBD1. V was pared by 0 bases and J by 5 bases, with 13 bases of the junction left unmatched. The CDR3 contains 19 residues. Germline loops: CDR1 LNHNV, CDR2 YYDKDF (reference sequence). The CDR3, as DNA: TGTGCCACCAGCAGAGATTACGGGGGACAGGGGGCAAGAAATACTGAAGCTTTCTTT. Encoded protein: CATSRDYGGQGARNTEAFF.

The chain recombines TRBV10-3 with TRBJ2-3; D is perhaps TRBD2 (5 bases). CDR1 ENHRY and CDR2 SYGVKD come from the germline V gene. V was pared by 7 bases and J by 3 bases, with 11 bases between. The CDR3 is 13 amino acids. The CDR3 DNA sequence: TGTGCCATCACGGGGAGTCCGACAGATACGCAGTATTTT. It codes for CAITGSPTDTQYF.

CDR3 sequence (DNA): TGCGCCAGCAGCTTGGATCTGTCAGGGGGCCTTCGTAACTATGGCTACACCTTC. It translates to CASSLDLSGGLRNYGYTF. The V call is TRBV5-1, the J call TRBJ1-2; 8 bases map to TRBD1. Germline CDR1 reads SGHRS; CDR2 reads YFSETQ. The CDR3 has 18 amino acids. Trimming took 0 bases from V and 1 from J; bases not matched to a gene: 11.

The chain combines TRBV19 with TRBJ1-3; D unclear. This CDR3 contains 16 residues. Trimming took off 2 bases at V and 4 bases at J, with 15 bases between the two ends. Germline V lookup: CDR1 LNHDA, CDR2 SQIVND (reference sequence). The CDR3 is CASSIPQSAAGNTIYF. Written as DNA, the CDR3 is TGTGCCAGTAGTATACCCCAATCTGCCGCGGGAAACACCATATATTTT.

This clone was found once. Additional DNA sequences in this sample encode the identical CDR3. The gene calls are TRBV5-1 and TRBJ2-1, with D possibly being TRBD2 (6 bases). Germline V lookup: CDR1 SGHRS, CDR2 YFSETQ. The CDR3 has 16 residues. The V and J ends lost 4 bases and 1 base respectively, with 15 bases between them. The CDR3 is CASSPGGGRSYNEQFF. DNA for the CDR3: TGCGCCAGCAGCCCAGGTGGGGGGAGATCCTACAATGAGCAGTTCTTC.

The chain uses TRBV6-5 and TRBJ1-1; the D gene is possibly TRBD1 (5 bases). The V gene lost 7 bases and the J gene lost 7 bases, with 22 bases spanning the gap. The CDR3 covers 15 residues. Germline V CDR1 and CDR2: MNHEY, SVGAGI. CDR3 sequence (DNA): TGTGCCAGCATTCCCAACAGGTTTCAGTCGGGTGAAGCTTTCTTT. Translation: CASIPNRFQSGEAFF.

The chain carries TRBV11-3 and TRBJ1-6; 9 bases align to TRBD1. The germline gives CDR1 SGHNT, CDR2 YENEEA. This CDR3 has 13 residues. Germline trimming cut 5 bases from V and 13 bases from J; bases unmatched to any gene: 6. DNA for the CDR3: TGTGCCAGCAGCCGACCGGACAGGGGCCCCCTCCACTTT. Translation: CASSRPDRGPLHF.